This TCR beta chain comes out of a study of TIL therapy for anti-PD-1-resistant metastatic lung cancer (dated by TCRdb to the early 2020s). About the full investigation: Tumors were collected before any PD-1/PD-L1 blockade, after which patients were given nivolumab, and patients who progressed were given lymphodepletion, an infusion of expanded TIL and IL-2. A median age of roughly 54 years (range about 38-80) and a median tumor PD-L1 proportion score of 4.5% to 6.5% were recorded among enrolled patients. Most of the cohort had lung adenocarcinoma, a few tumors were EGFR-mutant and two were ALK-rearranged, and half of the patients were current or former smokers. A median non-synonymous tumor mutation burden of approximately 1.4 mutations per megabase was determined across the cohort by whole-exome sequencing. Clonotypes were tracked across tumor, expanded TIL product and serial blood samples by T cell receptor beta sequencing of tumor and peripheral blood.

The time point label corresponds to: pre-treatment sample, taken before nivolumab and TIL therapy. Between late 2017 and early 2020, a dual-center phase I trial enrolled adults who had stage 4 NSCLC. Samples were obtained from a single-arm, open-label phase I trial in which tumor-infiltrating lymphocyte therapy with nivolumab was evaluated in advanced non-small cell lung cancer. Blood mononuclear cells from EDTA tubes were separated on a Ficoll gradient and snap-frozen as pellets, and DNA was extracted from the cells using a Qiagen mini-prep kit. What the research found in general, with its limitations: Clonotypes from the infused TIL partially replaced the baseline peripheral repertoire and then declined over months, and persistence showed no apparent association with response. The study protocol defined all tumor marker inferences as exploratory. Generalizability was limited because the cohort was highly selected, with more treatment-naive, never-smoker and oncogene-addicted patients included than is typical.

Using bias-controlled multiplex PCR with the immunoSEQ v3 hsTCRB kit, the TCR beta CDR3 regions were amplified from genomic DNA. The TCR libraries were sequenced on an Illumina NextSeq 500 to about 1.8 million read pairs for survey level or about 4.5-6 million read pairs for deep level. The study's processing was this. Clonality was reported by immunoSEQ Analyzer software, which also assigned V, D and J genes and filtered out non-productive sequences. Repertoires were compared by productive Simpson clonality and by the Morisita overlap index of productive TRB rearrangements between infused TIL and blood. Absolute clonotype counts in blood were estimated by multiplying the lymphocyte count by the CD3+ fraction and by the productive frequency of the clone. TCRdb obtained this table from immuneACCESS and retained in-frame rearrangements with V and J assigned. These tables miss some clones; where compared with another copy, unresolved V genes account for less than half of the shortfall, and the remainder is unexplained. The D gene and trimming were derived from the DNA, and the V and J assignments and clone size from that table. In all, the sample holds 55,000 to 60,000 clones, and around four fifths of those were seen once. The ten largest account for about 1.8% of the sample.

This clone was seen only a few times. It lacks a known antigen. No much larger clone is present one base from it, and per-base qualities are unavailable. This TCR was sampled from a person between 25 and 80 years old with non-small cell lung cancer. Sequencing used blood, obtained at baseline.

Here the CDR3 is given as CASSFGPSSLYEQYF. The DNA is as follows: TGCGCCAGCAGCTTTGGCCCTAGCTCTCTGTACGAGCAGTACTTC. The chain employs TRBV5-1 and TRBJ2-7; TRBD2 is a possible D gene, resting on 5 matching bases. CDR3 length: 15 amino acids, cysteine to phenylalanine. The read is trimmed to its CDR3 DNA, 45 bases read in frame from base 1. Trimming takes 2 bases from V and 4 bases from J, and the germline ends sit 16 bases apart. CDR1 and CDR2 (SGHRS, YFSETQ) derive from the germline V gene. When the CDR3 is completed using the reference TRBV5-1 and TRBJ2-7 genes on either side, the full variable domain is KAGVTQTPRYLIKTRGQQVTLSCSPISGHRSVSWYQQTPGQGLQFLFEYFSETQRNKGNFPGRFSGRQFSNSRSEMNVSTLELGDSALYLCASSFGPSSLYEQYFGPGTRLTVT.